The present T cell receptor (beta chain) was sequenced within a study of human thymus T cells. Study conclusions and caveats: Thymic and blood repertoires appeared to show biased V and J gene usage.

In regard to this clone: Its cognate antigen is unknown.

CDR1 is SEHNR and CDR2 is FQNEAQ in the germline V gene (reference sequence). The CDR3 extends over 16 amino acids. The V end lost 1 base, the J end lost 1 base, and 13 bases lay between the germline ends. Using immunoSEQ multiplex PCR, the repertoire was profiled, and TCRdb retains in-frame clones only, with some absent. Counted here are roughly 54,000 clones, 94% occurring once; the ten biggest clones make up approximately 5.9%. Donor material was obtained from healthy Finnish infants undergoing corrective surgery for congenital heart defects. Genomic DNA was extracted from every available blood leukocyte.

The material sequenced was blood. This receptor was taken from a boy under two years old with a congenital heart defect but otherwise immunologically healthy. V gene TRBV7-9 combines with J gene TRBJ1-2; D possibly corresponds to TRBD1 (5 bases). The CDR3 nucleotides read TGTGCCAGCAGCTTAGGGGCAGGGACCCTTAACTATGGCTACACCTTC. It yields the protein CASSLGAGTLNYGYTF.